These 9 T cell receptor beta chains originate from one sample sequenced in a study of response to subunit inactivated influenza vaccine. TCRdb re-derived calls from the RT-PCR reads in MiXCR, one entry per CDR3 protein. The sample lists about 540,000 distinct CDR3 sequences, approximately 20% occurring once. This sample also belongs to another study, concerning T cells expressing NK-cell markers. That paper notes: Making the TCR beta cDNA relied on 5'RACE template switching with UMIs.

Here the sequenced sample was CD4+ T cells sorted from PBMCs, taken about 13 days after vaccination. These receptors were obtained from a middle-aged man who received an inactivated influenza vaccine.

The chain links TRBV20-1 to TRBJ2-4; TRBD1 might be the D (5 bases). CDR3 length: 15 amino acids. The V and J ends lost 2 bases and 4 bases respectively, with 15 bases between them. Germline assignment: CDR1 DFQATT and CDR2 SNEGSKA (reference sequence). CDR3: CSARTNTPGKNIQYF. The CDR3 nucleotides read TGCAGTGCTAGAACCAATACGCCAGGGAAAAACATTCAGTACTTC.

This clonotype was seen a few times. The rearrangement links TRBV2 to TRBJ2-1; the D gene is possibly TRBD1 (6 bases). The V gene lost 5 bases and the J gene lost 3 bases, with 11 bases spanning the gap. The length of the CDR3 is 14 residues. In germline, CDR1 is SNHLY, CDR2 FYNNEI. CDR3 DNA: TGTGCCAGCAGTAGGCAGGGGAACTACAATGAGCAGTTCTTC. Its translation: CASSRQGNYNEQFF.

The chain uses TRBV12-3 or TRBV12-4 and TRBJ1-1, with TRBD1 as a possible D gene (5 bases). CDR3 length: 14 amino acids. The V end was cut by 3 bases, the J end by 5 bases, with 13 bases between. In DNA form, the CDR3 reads TGTGCCAGCAGTTTCTTCGGGGCGTGGACTGAAGCTTTCTTT. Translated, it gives CASSFFGAWTEAFF.

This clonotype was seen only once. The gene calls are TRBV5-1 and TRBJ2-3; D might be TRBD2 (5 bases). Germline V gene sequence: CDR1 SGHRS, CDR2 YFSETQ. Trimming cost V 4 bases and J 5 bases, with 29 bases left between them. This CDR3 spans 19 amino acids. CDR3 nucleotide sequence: TGCGCCAGCAGCATTGGAATCCGGCAGGCCCGTCGGGGAGAAGATACGCAGTATTTT. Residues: CASSIGIRQARRGEDTQYF.

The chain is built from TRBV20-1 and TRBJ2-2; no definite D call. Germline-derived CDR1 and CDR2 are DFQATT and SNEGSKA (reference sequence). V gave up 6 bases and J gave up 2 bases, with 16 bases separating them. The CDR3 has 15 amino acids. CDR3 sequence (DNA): TGCAGTGCCTCCGGGTCTTTGCATAACACCGGGGAGCTGTTTTTT. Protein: CSASGSLHNTGELFF.

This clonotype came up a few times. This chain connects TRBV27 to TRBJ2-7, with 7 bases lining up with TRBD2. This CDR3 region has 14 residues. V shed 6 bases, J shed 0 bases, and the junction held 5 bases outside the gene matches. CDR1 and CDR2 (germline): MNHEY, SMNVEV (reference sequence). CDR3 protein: CASRASGLSYEQYF. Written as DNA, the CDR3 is TGTGCCAGCAGGGCTAGCGGACTCTCCTACGAGCAGTACTTC.

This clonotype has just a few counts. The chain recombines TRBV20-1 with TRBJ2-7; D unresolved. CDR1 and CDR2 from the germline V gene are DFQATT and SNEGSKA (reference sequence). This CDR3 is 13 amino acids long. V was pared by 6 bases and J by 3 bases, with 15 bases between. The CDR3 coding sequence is TGCAGTGCCGCCGGGTGGCAGGACTACGAGCAGTACTTC. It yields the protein CSAAGWQDYEQYF.

The CDR3 bases are TGCAGTGCCTATTGGACAGGGGGCAATCAGCCCCAGCATTTT. Residues: CSAYWTGGNQPQHF. V usage is TRBV20-1 and J usage is TRBJ1-5, with TRBD1 matching 9 bases. The germline CDR1 and CDR2 sequences are DFQATT and SNEGSKA (reference sequence). After removal of 6 bases from V and 2 bases from J, the junction contained 5 bases not matched to a gene. This CDR3 has 14 residues.

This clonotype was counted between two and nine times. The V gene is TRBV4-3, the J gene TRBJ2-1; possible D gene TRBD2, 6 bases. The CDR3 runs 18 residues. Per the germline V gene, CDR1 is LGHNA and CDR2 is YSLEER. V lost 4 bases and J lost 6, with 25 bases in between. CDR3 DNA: TGCGCCAGCAGCCTTACGCGGTCCCCCGCGGGAAGGGTCAATGAGCAGTTCTTC. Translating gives CASSLTRSPAGRVNEQFF.